This TCR beta chain was captured in a study of cytomegalovirus exposure and HLA in healthy donors. The PCR made use of 60 Vbeta and 13 Jbeta primers. Generated by immunoSEQ multiplex PCR, the TCRdb table keeps only in-frame clones and is missing some. The data contain some 120,000 clones, 55% to 65% of them singletons. This receptor was obtained from a woman between 40 and 55 years old in good health and CMV-seropositive. Specimen: PBMCs.

The CDR3 DNA reads TGCGCCAGCAGCTGGGCCGGGACAGAGACCTACGAGCAGTACTTC. This encodes CASSWAGTETYEQYF. The chain couples TRBV5-1 to TRBJ2-7, with 7 bases matching TRBD1. Germline CDR1 SGHRS, CDR2 YFSETQ. The CDR3 has 15 amino acids. Losses at the gene ends were 3 bases for V and 2 bases for J; bases not matched to a gene: 8.